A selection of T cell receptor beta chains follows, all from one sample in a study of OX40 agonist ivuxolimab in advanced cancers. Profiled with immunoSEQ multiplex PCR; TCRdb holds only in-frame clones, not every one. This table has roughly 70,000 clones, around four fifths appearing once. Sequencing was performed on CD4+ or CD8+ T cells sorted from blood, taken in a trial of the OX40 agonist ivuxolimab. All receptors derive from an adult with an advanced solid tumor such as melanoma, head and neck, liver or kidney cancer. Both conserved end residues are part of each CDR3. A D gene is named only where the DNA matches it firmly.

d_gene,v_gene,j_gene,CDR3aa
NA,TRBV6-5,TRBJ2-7,CASSYFEGGSYEQYF
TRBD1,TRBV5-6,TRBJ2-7,CASSLIRQGASEQYF
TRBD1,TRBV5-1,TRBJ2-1,CASSLDRGSNEQFF
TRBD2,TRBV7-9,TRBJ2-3,CASSLGLADYTDTQYF
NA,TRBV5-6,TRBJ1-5,CASSLGLNSNQPQHF
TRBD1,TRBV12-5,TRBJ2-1,CASGRGQVVSEQFF
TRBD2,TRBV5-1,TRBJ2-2,CASASGTSTTGELFF
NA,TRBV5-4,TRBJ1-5,CASSLGRGPQHF
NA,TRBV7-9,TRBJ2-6,CASSQWTGANVLTF
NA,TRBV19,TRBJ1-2,CASSIGPAALANYGYTF
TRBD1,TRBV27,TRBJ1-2,CASSHGQGGGYTF
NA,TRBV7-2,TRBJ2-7,CASSTRASYEQYF